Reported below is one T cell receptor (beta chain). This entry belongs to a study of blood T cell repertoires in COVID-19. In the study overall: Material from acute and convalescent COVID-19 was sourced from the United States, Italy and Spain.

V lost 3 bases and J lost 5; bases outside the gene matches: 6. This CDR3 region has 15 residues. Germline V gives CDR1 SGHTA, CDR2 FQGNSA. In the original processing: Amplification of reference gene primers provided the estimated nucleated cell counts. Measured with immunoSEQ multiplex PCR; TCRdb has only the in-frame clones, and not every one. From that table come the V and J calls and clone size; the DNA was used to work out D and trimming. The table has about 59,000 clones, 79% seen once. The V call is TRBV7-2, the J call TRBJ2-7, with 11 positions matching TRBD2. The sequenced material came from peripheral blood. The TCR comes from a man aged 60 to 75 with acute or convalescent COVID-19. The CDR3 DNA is TGTGCCAGCAGCTTCTACGGTAGCGGGAGGGACGAGCAGTACTTC. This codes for CASSFYGSGRDEQYF.